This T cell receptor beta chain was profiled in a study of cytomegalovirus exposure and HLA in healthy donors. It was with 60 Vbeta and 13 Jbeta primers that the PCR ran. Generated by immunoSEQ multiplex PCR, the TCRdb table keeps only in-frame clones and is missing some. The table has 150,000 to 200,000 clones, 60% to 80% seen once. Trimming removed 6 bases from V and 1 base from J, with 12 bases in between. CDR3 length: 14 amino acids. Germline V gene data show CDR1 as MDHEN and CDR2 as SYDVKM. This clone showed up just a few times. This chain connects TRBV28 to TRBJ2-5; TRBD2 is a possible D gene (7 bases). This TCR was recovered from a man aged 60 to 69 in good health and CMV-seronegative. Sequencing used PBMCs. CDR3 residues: CASRGGGSQETQYF. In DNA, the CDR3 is TGTGCCAGCAGGGGAGGGGGGAGCCAAGAGACCCAGTACTTC.